This passage covers 22 T cell receptor beta chains from one sample sequenced in a study of T-cell reconstitution after alpha-beta-depleted transplantation in children. For TCRbeta, the library was prepared with unique molecular identifiers. In TCRdb, the PCR reads were re-called with MiXCR into one record per CDR3 protein. The table records 700,000 or so distinct CDR3 sequences, approximately 14% of them present only once. Material: PBMCs, obtained before TCRalphabeta/CD19-depleted stem cell transplant. The receptors were sampled from a girl aged 2 to 10 with congenital amegakaryocytic thrombocytopenia, due to receive a stem cell transplant.

This CDR3 reads CASSPGVQYEQYF. The CDR3 DNA sequence: TGTGCCAGCTCACCGGGGGTACAATACGAGCAGTACTTC. V is TRBV18 and J is TRBJ2-7; D possibly matches TRBD1 or TRBD2 (5 bases each). The CDR3 is 13 residues long. Germline CDR1 KGHSH, CDR2 LQKENI. Trimming stripped 3 bases from V and 4 bases from J, with 10 bases between.

For the CDR3, the DNA is TGTGCCAGCAGCCCAAAACCGGGACTACTGAGGGGGGAGCTGTTTTTT. It translates to CASSPKPGLLRGELFF. This sequence joins TRBV7-3 and TRBJ2-2; TRBD2 matches 7 bases. With 5 bases clipped from V and 8 bases from J, the junction kept 14 bases outside the gene matches. Germline values: CDR1 SGHTA, CDR2 FQGTGA. CDR3 length equals 16 residues. The entire variable domain, with the rest obtained from reference TRBV7-3 and TRBJ2-2, is as follows: GAGVSQTPSNKVTEKGKYVELRCDPISGHTALYWYRQSLGQGPEFLIYFQGTGAADDSGLPNDRFFAVRPEGSVSTLKIQRTERGDSAVYLCASSPKPGLLRGELFFGEGSRLTVL.

There are a few counts of this clonotype. This sequence joins TRBV6-1 and TRBJ2-3; 8 bases match TRBD2. The CDR3 is 13 amino acids. Germline V gives CDR1 MNHNS, CDR2 SASEGT. V dropped 6 bases and J dropped 6; count of bases not matched to a gene: 5. The CDR3 region has the DNA TGTGCCAGCAGATCCGGGGGGGCGGATACGCAGTATTTT. Its translation is CASRSGGADTQYF.

The V and J genes are TRBV2 and TRBJ2-1, with 8 positions matching TRBD2. With V trimmed by 3 bases and J by 4 bases, 5 bases remained unmatched. Germline assignment: CDR1 SNHLY and CDR2 FYNNEI. This CDR3 comprises 15 residues. The CDR3 DNA sequence: TGTGCCAGCAGTGAGGGACTAGTCCAATACAATGAGCAGTTCTTC. Its translation is CASSEGLVQYNEQFF.

This clonotype was seen ten or more times. The rearrangement links TRBV6-5 to TRBJ2-3, with TRBD2 identical over 11 bases. This CDR3 is built from 18 residues. Germline values: CDR1 MNHEY, CDR2 SVGAGI. V was pared by 2 bases and J by 3 bases, with 10 bases of the junction left unmatched. The CDR3 nucleotides read TGTGCCAGCAGTTACCGCTCACCGATAGCGGGAGGGACAGATACGCAGTATTTT. This sequence encodes CASSYRSPIAGGTDTQYF.

For this clonotype: A much larger clonotype is one base distant, so this may be a read error. The chain links TRBV5-1 to TRBJ2-5, with TRBD2 matching over 9 bases. V shed 3 bases and J 3 bases; nucleotides not matched to a gene: 15. CDR3 length equals 18 residues. Germline CDR1 is SGHRS and CDR2 is YFSETQ. As DNA, the CDR3 is TGCGCCAGCAGCTCGGTGGGGGCCCGACTAGCGGCGGAAGAGACCCAGTACTTC. Protein product: CASSSVGARLAAEETQYF.

This clonotype showed up many times. The chain recombines TRBV20-1 with TRBJ2-1, with a weak D call TRBD2 (6 bases). The germline CDR1 and CDR2 sequences are DFQATT and SNEGSKA (reference sequence). This CDR3 spans 15 amino acids. Trimming took off 3 bases at V and 4 bases at J, with 16 bases between the two ends. The CDR3 DNA reads as TGCAGTGCTAGTGGACCGGGGGTGGGTTACAATGAGCAGTTCTTC. Amino acid sequence: CSASGPGVGYNEQFF.

This clonotype was detected ten times or more. This chain uses TRBV7-8 with TRBJ2-7; the match to TRBD1 covers 9 bases. Losses at the gene ends were 2 bases for V and 6 bases for J; bases not matched to a gene: 5. The CDR3 spans 14 residues. CDR1 is SGHVS, CDR2 FQNEAQ, per germline. The CDR3 loop reads CASSLSTGGSEQYF. The CDR3 DNA is TGTGCCAGCAGCTTAAGCACAGGGGGCTCCGAGCAGTACTTC. Using reference TRBV7-8 and TRBJ2-7 for the parts outside the CDR3, the full variable domain is GAGVSQSPRYKVAKRGQDVALRCDPISGHVSLFWYQQALGQGPEFLTYFQNEAQLDKSGLPSDRFFAERPEGSVSTLKIQRTQQEDSAVYLCASSLSTGGSEQYFGPGTRLTVT.

This clonotype was seen only a few times. The chain carries TRBV4-1 and TRBJ2-2; 14 bases align to TRBD2. The germline V gene has CDR1 MGHRA and CDR2 YSYEKL. The CDR3 length is 18 residues. The V and J ends lost 2 bases and 5 bases, in that order; junction bases with no gene match: 7. In DNA, the CDR3 is TGCGCCAGCAGCCAACGGACTAGCGGGAGGCAGAAAACCGGGGAGCTGTTTTTT. It is translated as CASSQRTSGRQKTGELFF.

This clonotype was recorded a few times. The chain has TRBV7-2 and TRBJ1-5; 11 bases are shared with TRBD1. The V gene end was trimmed by 5 bases and the J gene end by 6 bases; junction bases not matched to a gene: 6. The CDR3 sequence is 15 residues long. The V gene's germline CDR1 is SGHTA and CDR2 FQGNSA. The CDR3 DNA reads as TGTGCCAGCAGCATAATGGGACAGGGGGTTCAGCCCCAGCATTTT. Amino acid sequence: CASSIMGQGVQPQHF.

This clonotype was detected only a few times. This rearrangement joins TRBV20-1 to TRBJ2-1; unclear D gene. The ends were cut back, 2 bases at V and 3 bases at J, with 11 bases in the middle. The CDR3 spans 14 residues. Germline lookup yields CDR1 DFQATT and CDR2 SNEGSKA (reference sequence). CDR3 in amino acids: CSARTTPLYNEQFF. The CDR3 DNA reads TGCAGTGCTAGAACCACCCCCCTCTACAATGAGCAGTTCTTC.

This clonotype has more than one count but fewer than ten. The genes are TRBV10-2 and TRBJ2-1; 8 bases agree with TRBD1. There are 13 residues in the CDR3. J gave up 10 bases and V 10 bases, and 12 bases lay outside the gene matches. Germline V lookup: CDR1 WSHSY, CDR2 SAAADI. The CDR3 DNA reads as TGCGCCACGATCGGGACAGGCGAACGGGAGCAGTTCTTC. Its protein is CATIGTGEREQFF.

A word on this clonotype: This may be a read error, as it is one base from a much larger clone. The rearrangement joins TRBV4-1 to TRBJ2-7, with no clear D. The CDR3 loop spans 13 amino acids. Germline CDR1 MGHRA, CDR2 YSYEKL. CDR3 DNA: TGCGCCAGCAGCCATACTACAACCTACAAGCAGTACTTC. Encoded protein: CASSHTTTYKQYF.

This clonotype has only a few counts. The genes are TRBV2 and TRBJ2-6; 9 bases fit TRBD1. Trimming at V came to 10 bases and at J to 5 bases, leaving 3 bases not matched to a gene. CDR1 and CDR2 from the germline V gene are SNHLY and FYNNEI. This CDR3 comprises 13 residues. In DNA, the CDR3 is TGTGCCATACAGGGGGCTTGGGCCAACGTCCTGACTTTC. It encodes CAIQGAWANVLTF. The full variable domain, completed using reference TRBV2 and TRBJ2-6, is EPEVTQTPSHQVTQMGQEVILRCVPISNHLYFYWYRQILGQKVEFLVSFYNNEISEKSEIFDDQFSVERPDGSNFTLKIRSTKLEDSAMYFCAIQGAWANVLTFGAGSRLTVL.

This clonotype came up many times. This chain joins TRBV7-2 and TRBJ2-2, with a possible D match to TRBD2 (5 bases). Germline V gene data show CDR1 as SGHTA and CDR2 as FQGNSA. V was clipped by 1 base and J by 1 base, with 7 bases between them. The CDR3 is 15 residues long. CDR3 nucleotide sequence: TGTGCCAGCAGCTTAGTCCGGGAGAACACCGGGGAGCTGTTTTTT. Translation: CASSLVRENTGELFF.

In this sample, this clonotype turned up many times. The chain couples TRBV27 to TRBJ2-3; 8 bases align to TRBD1. V lost 2 bases, J lost 1 base, and 2 bases stayed unmatched. Germline V CDR1 and CDR2: MNHEY, SMNVEV (reference sequence). The CDR3 consists of 15 residues. In DNA form, the CDR3 reads TGTGCCAGCAGTTTAGGGGGACAGGGCACAGATACGCAGTATTTT. It codes for CASSLGGQGTDTQYF.

CDR3 sequence reads: CASTRRGQGLRNEQFF. The DNA of the CDR3 is TGTGCCAGCACCCGAAGGGGACAGGGACTAAGGAATGAGCAGTTCTTC. The gene calls are TRBV12-3 or TRBV12-4 and TRBJ2-1, with 9 nucleotides matching TRBD1. J lost 7 bases, V lost 7 bases, and 14 bases had no gene match. The CDR3 sequence is 16 residues long.

This clonotype was recorded many times. The rearrangement links TRBV12-3 or TRBV12-4 to TRBJ2-1; unclear D gene. Trimming pared 6 bases from V and 9 bases from J, leaving 12 bases between. The CDR3 consists of 12 residues. CDR3 region: CASSHKPSEQFF. CDR3 coding DNA: TGTGCCAGCAGCCATAAGCCGAGTGAGCAGTTCTTC.

This chain joins TRBV7-9 and TRBJ2-3, with D tentatively TRBD1 or TRBD2 (6 bases each). Trimming stripped 7 bases from V and 7 bases from J, with 21 bases between. In germline, CDR1 is SEHNR, CDR2 FQNEAQ (reference sequence). This CDR3 is 15 amino acids long. In DNA, the CDR3 is TGTGCCAGCACCCAGCTCCTTTCGGGGGCTAATACGCAGTATTTT. Its translation: CASTQLLSGANTQYF. The variable domain in full, with the rest retrieved from reference TRBV7-9 and TRBJ2-3, is DTGVSQNPRHKITKRGQNVTFRCDPISEHNRLYWYRQTLGQGPEFLTYFQNEAQLEKSRLLSDRFSAERPKGSFSTLEIQRTEQGDSAMYLCASTQLLSGANTQYFGPGTRLTVL.

The CDR3 bases are TGTGCCAGCAGTTTTGGGTGGGAACGTTGGGAGCTGTTTTTT. The encoded protein is CASSFGWERWELFF. This chain links TRBV5-5 with TRBJ2-2; no reliable D call. Looked up from germline, CDR1 is SGHKS and CDR2 is YYEKEE (reference sequence). Trimming took 5 bases from V and 9 from J, leaving 17 bases between them. CDR3 length equals 14 residues.

This clonotype was counted many times. CDR3 in DNA: TGTGCCAGCAGCCAAGGAAACTCTGGAGATACGCAGTATTTT. Translation: CASSQGNSGDTQYF. The chain employs TRBV3-1 and TRBJ2-3; D remains ambiguous. The CDR3 totals 14 residues. The V end lost 1 base, the J end lost 5 bases, and 10 bases lay between the germline ends. Per the germline V gene, CDR1 is LGHDT and CDR2 is YNNKEL (reference sequence).

At least ten counts were recorded for this clonotype. V and J are TRBV20-1 and TRBJ1-4; D unresolved. V lost 0 bases, J lost 6 bases, and 5 bases lay in between. Germline V gives CDR1 DFQATT, CDR2 SNEGSKA (reference sequence). CDR3 length: 12 residues. CDR3 nucleotides: TGCAGTGCTAGAGACCCCTATGAAAAACTGTTTTTT. Its translation: CSARDPYEKLFF.